Listed below are T cell receptor beta chains from one sample, sequenced in a study of shared clonotypes between healthy human individuals. Clones were read by immunoSEQ multiplex PCR, and TCRdb kept only the in-frame ones, dropping some. This sample has 2 million to 2.5 million clones, with about 94% found just once. Sequencing input: naive CD4+ T cells sorted from blood. These receptors were obtained from a man younger than 30 in good health. Each CDR3 is given without its conserved first and last residue.

>TRBJ2-7|TRBV6-5
ASSIAGRYEQY
>TRBJ1-5|TRBV21-1
ASSKVGGTRNQPQH
>TRBJ2-7|TRBV11-2
ASSLRTTDSKQY
>TRBJ2-6|TRBV5-4
ASSLRGSGANVLT
>TRBJ2-3|TRBV10-3
AISSGISTDTQY
>TRBJ1-6|TRBV19
ASQAAESPLH
>TRBJ1-2|TRBV27
ASSEGTGGSYGYT
>TRBJ1-4|TRBV5-1
ASSDRQATNEKLF
>TRBJ2-1|TRBV28
ASSLAQGSWNEQF
>TRBJ1-2|TRBV19
ASTSRTVGYGYT
>TRBJ1-1|TRBV18
ASSQIRGLNTEAF
>TRBJ2-3|TRBV6-5
ASSRGTPSTDTQY
>TRBJ2-7|TRBV15
ATSREEARSYEQY
>TRBJ2-5|TRBV5-1
ASSLVANQETQY
>TRBJ2-3|TRBV7-8
ASSARDSSTDTQY
>TRBJ2-7|TRBV5-1
ASSLKTGGIEQY
>TRBJ1-1|TRBV10-1
ASSTGVNTEAF
>TRBJ2-2|TRBV5-6
ASSFLRSTGELF
>TRBJ2-3|TRBV11-2
ASSLELAGGDTQY
>TRBJ1-2|TRBV19
ASSISTGGYT
>TRBJ1-5|TRBV2
ASSARGLGLSNQPQH
>TRBJ1-6|TRBV5-1
ASSSGTENSPLH
>TRBJ2-1|TRBV6-6
ASRPPAPDEQF
>TRBJ1-4|TRBV4-1
ASSRILWASNEKLF
>TRBJ2-7|TRBV6-6
ASSYSGTSGNKQY
>TRBJ2-1|TRBV7-2
ASSLGQGLEQF
>TRBJ1-2|TRBV19
ASSIEVGSYGYT
>TRBJ2-7|TRBV4-3
ASSPDRAAFYEQY
>TRBJ1-6|TRBV12-1
ASSPLGTGDSPLH
>TRBJ2-2|TRBV9
ASSVGRSTNTGELF
>TRBJ2-3|TRBV2
ASSGGPRELAYTQY
>TRBJ2-7|TRBV11-2
ASSKSGSSYEQY
>TRBJ1-1|TRBV4-2
ASSQSPTRDDTEAF
>TRBJ2-7|TRBV20-1
SAQGAYEQY
>TRBJ1-5|TRBV15
ATTPDRGLQPQH
>TRBJ1-6|TRBV5-1
ASSLTGSSTNSPLH
>TRBJ1-4|TRBV9
ASSAEEGTNEKLF
>TRBJ2-7|TRBV11-3
ASSRGGDSYEQY
>TRBJ2-7|TRBV6-5
ASSRSGRAYEQY
>TRBJ1-4|TRBV29-1
SVGGTGYEKLF
>TRBJ2-5|TRBV11-2
ASSSPSSGRQETQY
>TRBJ2-3|TRBV5-1
AGRAGHSTDTQY
>TRBJ1-2|TRBV2
ASKRDRGFYGYT
>TRBJ1-2|TRBV19
ASTIYGTGRGYT
>TRBJ2-3|TRBV28
ASSIRGGTDTQY
>TRBJ2-1|TRBV5-1
ASGPKVEQF
>TRBJ2-2|TRBV2
ASRDRNTGELF
>TRBJ1-1|TRBV28
ARDRTPKRNTEAF
>TRBJ2-3|TRBV2
ASNRDRGGTDTQY
>TRBJ1-6|TRBV30
AWRLPPGQGNNSPLH
>TRBJ2-3|TRBV6-6
ANGASGGTDTQY
>TRBJ1-4|TRBV30
AWTRQGAASTNEKLF
>TRBJ1-5|TRBV7-2
ASSLNRGTNQPQH
>TRBJ1-2|TRBV28
ASSITGGLYGYT
>TRBJ1-2|TRBV9
ASSVAGVRQGTYGYT